This TCR beta chain was recorded in a study of a mutant IDH1 vaccine in newly diagnosed glioma. Across the whole study: Patients received vaccination from 4-6 weeks after radiotherapy alone, or with temozolomide cycles. The earlier regimen, radiotherapy, temozolomide, or both, was most often both.

The time point was: week 23, last vaccination. Every vaccination contained 300 ug of the mutant IDH1 20-mer peptide and was paired with topical imiquimod. TCRdb's table, derived via immunoSEQ multiplex PCR, lists solely in-frame clones and lacks some. This sample carries about 41,000 clones, about four fifths of them seen once, and the ten largest clones take 6.3%. This clone has a handful of counts. Antigen specificity is unknown. Whole-study results and caveats: Whatever changes occurred in top peripheral T cell clonotypes seemed unrelated to pseudoprogression.

This TCR derives from a middle-aged woman with glioma. Some clones in this sample may be carry-over from other donors' samples. This specimen consisted of PBMCs, obtained from a glioma patient whose treatment included an IDH1 peptide vaccine.

Here the CDR3 reads CASSFRTDTQYF. DNA for the CDR3: TGTGCCAGCAGCTTTCGAACAGATACGCAGTATTTT. The chain employs TRBV7-2 and TRBJ2-3; D is ambiguous. The V end lost 3 bases, the J end lost 3 bases, and 4 bases lay between the germline ends. CDR1 SGHTA and CDR2 FQGNSA come from the germline V gene. This CDR3 has 12 amino acids.